This T cell receptor (beta chain) was obtained from a study of post-analysis software for immune sequencing data. The TCR beta cDNA libraries contained unique molecular identifiers. TCRdb reanalysed the PCR reads using MiXCR and keeps one entry per CDR3 protein. There are about 460,000 distinct CDR3 sequences in the sample; less than 45% occur only once, and about an eighth lies in the top ten. The CDR3 consists of 13 residues. Between the trimmed V and J ends, which lost 5 bases and 4 bases, there was a span of 11 bases. The germline CDR1 and CDR2 sequences are MNHEY and SVGEGT. Study-level findings and limits: Higher frequency in patients than in controls was seen for roughly five TRBV segments, with TRBV5-6, TRBV5-1 and TRBV20-1 among them.

On this clonotype itself: Its antigen is still unknown.

This chain uses TRBV6-2 or TRBV6-3 with TRBJ2-5; unclear D gene. Sequenced material: blood. This clonotype originated in a girl aged 5 to 17 with multiple sclerosis. The CDR3 DNA reads as TGTGCCAGCAGTCAAACTCCCCCAGAGACCCAGTACTTC. This sequence encodes CASSQTPPETQYF.